This T cell receptor (beta chain) was sequenced for a study of breast tumors, draining lymph nodes, adjacent tissues. Study-level points and caveats: Luminal-like breast cancer showed significantly higher tumor–nontumor repertoire similarity than basal-like. Tumor repertoires ranked between lymph nodes and nontumor tissue in diversity, with V and J gene preferences. That most tumor T cells come from lymph nodes remained unproven.

The CDR3 loop spans 12 amino acids. The V segment lost 3 bases and the J segment 11 bases; nucleotides outside the gene matches: 4. Germline V CDR1 and CDR2: SGHTA, FQGNSA. MiXCR, run by TCRdb on the multiplex PCR reads, gives a single entry per CDR3 protein. This sample has roughly 16,000 distinct CDR3 sequences, with 63% found just once. On this clonotype: Antigen: not known.

The rearrangement joins TRBV7-2 to TRBJ2-1; 7 bases fit TRBD2. The TCR sequence derives from a female donor with breast cancer. Some clones in this sample may be carry-over from other donors' samples. Input material: tumor-adjacent breast tissue. CDR3: CASSFGEGKQFF. The CDR3 DNA reads as TGTGCCAGCAGCTTCGGGGAGGGAAAGCAGTTCTTC.